The sequence of this T cell receptor (beta chain) was determined in a study of blood T cells in healthy people across ages. Whole-study findings and limits: Not knowing donor CMV status may have confounded expanded clonotype changes.

The CDR3 is made up of 13 amino acids. Germline V gene data show CDR1 as SQVTM and CDR2 as ANQGSEA. Trimming pared 3 bases from V and 2 bases from J, leaving 11 bases between. Combining a sample-barcoded 5' primer with a J-beta primer mix, a second PCR ran for 7 to 11 cycles. TCRdb re-derived calls from the 5' RACE reads in MiXCR, one entry per CDR3 protein. The data show 1.4 million to 1.5 million distinct CDR3 sequences, about 40% seen once. This clonotype was observed at least ten times. As yet, its antigen is unknown. The J gene is TRBJ2-7, the V gene TRBV29-1, with D possibly TRBD2 on 6 matching bases. Sequencing input: blood. The sequence was obtained from a woman between 18 and 29 years old in good health. The CDR3 loop reads CSVEGGQTYEQYF. CDR3 nucleotide sequence: TGCAGCGTTGAGGGAGGCCAGACCTACGAGCAGTACTTC.